A selection of T cell receptor beta chains follows, all from one sample in a study of cytomegalovirus exposure and HLA in healthy donors. The data were produced by immunoSEQ multiplex PCR, yet TCRdb's version contains in-frame clones alone and is incomplete. The sample carries 110,000 or so clones, 65% to 85% recorded once. Sequencing was carried out using PBMCs. The receptors were sampled from a woman in her twenties or thirties in good health and CMV-seropositive. Both conserved end residues are trimmed from each CDR3. Each record gives: J gene, V gene, CDR3 protein.

>TRBJ2-7|TRBV6-5
ASSSRTGGAYEQY
>TRBJ1-1|TRBV7-9
ASSQQGTNTEAF
>TRBJ2-3|TRBV30
AWSEGQGTDTQY
>TRBJ2-3|TRBV4-1
ASSQEAPSFTDTQY
>TRBJ2-7|TRBV12-5
ASGSTGTSRERPYEQY
>TRBJ2-7|TRBV12-5
ASGLEEAYEQY
>TRBJ1-2|TRBV5-6
ASSLVGQGAYYGYT
>TRBJ1-1|TRBV2
ATGEYTEAF
>TRBJ1-2|TRBV7-9
ASTAQGGFYGYT
>TRBJ1-1|TRBV11-2
ASSLDHAAEGNTEAF
>TRBJ1-4|TRBV30
AWRDQGGVREKLF
>TRBJ2-2|TRBV19
ASILGGNTGELF
>TRBJ1-1|TRBV5-1
ASSWGDGTEAF
>NA|TRBV5-8
ASSWDPFSGRGYEQY
>TRBJ2-1|TRBV7-9
ASSPPLAGNNEQF
>TRBJ2-1|TRBV5-4
ASSLGLAGDSGGYNEQF
>TRBJ1-1|TRBV14
ASSPDSYTEAF
>TRBJ2-7|TRBV6-1
ASSSMGGSYEQY
>TRBJ2-1|TRBV5-4
ASSWGGGGASDEQF
>TRBJ1-4|TRBV6-5
ASNRDTTNEKLF
>TRBJ2-2|TRBV7-7
ASSSDLTGGELF
>TRBJ1-2|TRBV30
AWSVPQLYGYT
>TRBJ2-7|TRBV6-6
ASSHGLAAETYEQY
>TRBJ1-2|TRBV9
ASSVEAGGYGYT
>TRBJ1-1|TRBV5-1
ASSLEGGWNTEAF
>TRBJ1-1|TRBV28
ASLDRDTEAF
>TRBJ2-2|TRBV30
AWSVRSGVPGELF
>TRBJ2-3|TRBV5-1
ASSLYGRNTDTQY
>TRBJ1-1|TRBV19
ASSHGQPVFMNTEAF
>TRBJ1-2|TRBV14
ASSQGTAYGYT
>TRBJ2-3|TRBV27
ASSFIIGGLSTDTQY
>TRBJ1-1|TRBV5-1
ASSPPGADEAF
>TRBJ1-4|TRBV11-2
ASSPGQGREKLF
>TRBJ2-7|TRBV11-2
ASSLSPGSYEQY
>TRBJ2-1|TRBV7-2
ASSLAPASSYNEQF
>TRBJ2-1|TRBV15
ATSLRGGALYNEQF
>TRBJ2-7|TRBV5-1
ASSPRSTGGGGYEQY
>TRBJ2-1|TRBV2
ASTTYKYGNEQF